The 5 T cell receptor beta chains given below trace back to one sample, sequenced in a study of graft-versus-host responses after intestinal transplantation. The data were produced by immunoSEQ multiplex PCR, yet TCRdb's version contains in-frame clones alone and is incomplete. In the table there are about 130,000 clones, about nine tenths of which are singletons. Antigens of these TCRs are unknown. This specimen consisted of unstimulated CD4+ T cells sorted from spleen or lymph node cells, obtained before intestinal transplant. The receptors here all came from a human donor who received an intestinal transplant.

The J gene is TRBJ2-3, the V gene TRBV15, with D possibly TRBD1 on 6 matching bases. This CDR3 comprises 16 residues. Germline values: CDR1 LNHNV, CDR2 YYDKDF (reference sequence). V was clipped by 0 bases and J by 2 bases, with 12 bases between them. The CDR3 is CATSRDLGALTDTQYF. DNA for the CDR3: TGTGCCACCAGCAGAGATTTGGGGGCACTCACAGATACGCAGTATTTT.

The chain carries TRBV19 and TRBJ1-2; TRBD1 matches 8 bases. This CDR3 is built from 16 residues. Germline CDR1 and CDR2: LNHDA and SQIVND (reference sequence). The J segment lost 2 bases and the V segment lost 7 bases, leaving 12 bases of the junction unmatched. The CDR3 DNA sequence: TGTGCCAGTATACCGGACAGGGATCGTGAGAACTATGGCTACACCTTC. As protein: CASIPDRDRENYGYTF.

The chain uses TRBV2 and TRBJ1-5; D gene ambiguous. Germline values: CDR1 SNHLY, CDR2 FYNNEI. The CDR3 consists of 14 residues. Trimming pared 4 bases from V and 8 bases from J, leaving 15 bases between. In DNA form, the CDR3 reads TGTGCCAGCAGTGCTGAGGCAGCTCCGGAGCCCCAGCATTTT. Protein: CASSAEAAPEPQHF.

The rearrangement joins TRBV28 to TRBJ1-5; 8 nucleotides line up with TRBD1. V shed 5 bases, J shed 5 bases, and the junction held 8 bases outside the gene matches. Germline assignment: CDR1 MDHEN and CDR2 SYDVKM. This CDR3 has 15 amino acids. CDR3 region: CASSQVGQAYQPQHF. In DNA form, the CDR3 reads TGTGCCAGCAGTCAGGTGGGACAGGCCTATCAGCCCCAGCATTTT.

The V and J genes are TRBV6-4 and TRBJ2-2; D may be TRBD1 or TRBD2 (5 bases each). Germline V gives CDR1 MRHNA, CDR2 SNTAGT. This CDR3 is 13 amino acids long. V shed 6 bases and J shed 7 bases, with 12 bases lying between them. The CDR3 coding sequence is TGTGCCAGCAGCAGGGATGAGGGCGGGGAGCTGTTTTTT. Encoded protein: CASSRDEGGELFF.